This T cell receptor beta chain was retrieved from a study of T cell responses to AZD1222 COVID-19 vaccine. Regarding the study as a whole: Possibly, clonal diversity was underestimated; donors were largely white British and included more females.

Comments on this clone: Its antigen is still unknown.

The germline CDR1 and CDR2 sequences are SGHVS and FQNEAQ. The CDR3 runs to 12 residues. Trimming cost V 1 base and J 5 bases, with 4 bases left between them. Only in-frame clones appear in the TCRdb table, and some are missing; sequencing was by immunoSEQ multiplex PCR. This table holds some 140,000 clones, 93% found once. The sample was peripheral blood, taken on day 0 of AZD1222 vaccination. The chain has TRBV7-8 and TRBJ2-3; D is unclear. The sequence came from an adult in good health. CDR3 bases: TGTGCCAGCAGCTTAGTGGGAGATACGCAGTATTTT. Amino acid sequence: CASSLVGDTQYF.